The T cell receptor beta chain under discussion was sequenced for a study of PD-1 blockade in classical Hodgkin lymphoma. Across the whole study: Patients were infused with nivolumab 3 mg/kg every 2 weeks.

Assay used: immunoSEQ multiplex PCR; TCRdb lists only in-frame clones, some missing. The sample holds 40,000 to 65,000 clones, roughly 80% seen once. Germline V lookup: CDR1 LNHDA, CDR2 SQIVND (reference sequence). V lost 7 bases and J lost 3, with 19 bases in between. CDR3 size: 15 residues. Every patient was affected by relapse after autologous stem cell transplantation, while exposure to brentuximab vedotin was not uniform. Best responses were complete response, partial response or progressive disease. Study-level findings and limits: Significant TCR diversity gains by C4D1 occurred in CD4+ but not CD8+ cells.

On this clone: Its antigen is unknown.

The chain joins TRBV19 to TRBJ2-7, with a possible D match to TRBD1 (6 bases). The material was peripheral blood mononuclear cells (PBMCs), obtained at baseline. The sequence came from a human donor with classical Hodgkin lymphoma. The CDR3 DNA is TGTGCCAGTACCGCCGGGACATCGACCCGCTACGAGCAGTACTTC. Residues: CASTAGTSTRYEQYF.